Here is one T cell receptor (beta chain) with its context. Its specificity is unknown. Autoimmune disease history or systemic immunosuppression barred patients. This record belongs to a study of OX40 agonist ivuxolimab in advanced cancers. Study-level information: Earlier anti-PD-1, anti-PD-L1 or anti-CTLA-4 therapy was permitted; 30% to 50% had received some.

Clones were read by immunoSEQ multiplex PCR, and TCRdb kept only the in-frame ones, dropping some. The sample lists 45,000 to 55,000 clones, approximately 90% occurring once. The CDR3 consists of 15 residues. Trimming took off 1 base at V and 3 bases at J, with 13 bases between the two ends. The germline gives CDR1 MGHRA, CDR2 YSYEKL. General study results and limits: Mean expanded clone counts were higher in CD8+ than CD4+ T cells. Clones of CD4+ and CD8+ blood T cells grew by week 6 at doses of 0.1 to 3.0 mg/kg.

The genes are TRBV4-1 and TRBJ2-7, with a tentative D call TRBD2 (6 bases). The receptor's source is an adult with an advanced solid tumor such as melanoma, head and neck, liver or kidney cancer. Sequencing used CD4+ or CD8+ T cells sorted from blood, obtained in a trial of the OX40 agonist ivuxolimab. The CDR3 region is CASSQVEGWIYEQYF. The CDR3 DNA sequence: TGCGCCAGCAGCCAAGTGGAGGGGTGGATCTACGAGCAGTACTTC.